The clone carrying this T cell receptor beta chain was counted between two and nine times. Its specificity is not known. A mixed TRB-A/B primer pool amplified rearranged TRB by multiplex touch-down PCR. Via MiXCR, TCRdb re-called the multiplex PCR reads, giving one row per CDR3 protein. Of several thousand distinct CDR3 sequences in the sample, around 40% were seen once. This entry is derived from a study of T cell repertoires in aging, cancer and after chemotherapy. Study-level information: Six age groups, ranging from 30 or younger to 70 or older, included the donors.

Findings and caveats of the study: Across the chemotherapy interval, each cancer cohort showed higher median generation probability, suggesting thymic rebound.

Amplification of TCR beta used genomic DNA extracted from peripheral blood. The CDR3 has 15 residues. CDR1 is GTSNPN and CDR2 is SVGIG in the germline V gene (reference sequence). Losses at the gene ends were 4 bases for V and 5 bases for J; bases not matched to a gene: 12. The genes are TRBV30 and TRBJ1-2; 8 nucleotides align to TRBD1. Sequenced sample: blood. The receptor was isolated from a human donor in good health. The CDR3 protein is CAWTDGDRIYYGYTF. For the CDR3, the DNA is TGTGCCTGGACCGACGGGGACAGGATTTATTATGGCTACACCTTC.